This T cell receptor beta chain was sequenced during a study of shared clonotypes between healthy human individuals. Across the whole study: Per donor, CD8 memory used one plate, CD8 naive used two, CD4 memory used three and CD4 naive used three.

About this clone: Its target is not known.

V was pared by 6 bases and J by 1 base, with 10 bases between. CDR1 is MGHRA and CDR2 is YSYEKL in the germline V gene. The CDR3 is made up of 15 amino acids. Naive-designated CD8 cells lacked CD45RO, were positively enriched for CCR7, and omitted terminally differentiated effector memory CD45RA+ cells. Using roughly 200 ng DNA, 32,000 or so T cell genomes, the sorted-subset replicate PCRs were run. This table comes from immunoSEQ multiplex PCR, and its TCRdb copy is limited to in-frame clones, with some not included. The table shows some 1,900,000 clones, with about 95% occurring only once. Overall study findings and caveats: What limited the represented genetic and exposure-history diversity was the small number of donors.

Sequencing was carried out using naive CD8+ T cells sorted from blood. The TCR sequence derives from a man between 18 and 29 years old in good health. The chain is built from TRBV4-1 and TRBJ2-6, with D tentatively TRBD1 (6 bases). CDR3 protein: CASSRQDSGANVLTF. CDR3 nucleotides: TGCGCCAGCAGTCGACAGGATTCTGGGGCCAACGTCCTGACTTTC.